The clone carrying this T cell receptor (beta chain) came up a few times. Germline loops: CDR1 SEHNR, CDR2 FQNEAQ (reference sequence). The trim removed 3 bases at V and 10 bases at J, leaving 8 bases unmatched. There are 13 residues in the CDR3. This entry comes from a study of blood T cell repertoires in COVID-19. Study-wide context: Sites across the United States, Italy and Spain contributed samples from acute and convalescent COVID-19.

In terms of age and location, participants ranged from roughly 18 to 100 years and lived in 24 US areas. Participants had their cohort set by participant-reported clinical history. In the authors' workflow: Using reference gene primer amplification, nucleated cell counts were estimated. TCRdb keeps only in-frame clones here, not all; method: immunoSEQ multiplex PCR. D and trimming come from the DNA, and the V and J calls and clone size come from that table. The sample contains approximately 210,000 clones, around three quarters of which appear only once. The chain employs TRBV7-9 and TRBJ2-5; 7 bases agree with TRBD2. Material for sequencing was PBMCs or T cells enriched from blood (not recorded which). This receptor was taken from a woman aged 45-65 years with acute COVID-19. The CDR3 sequence: CASSFTEGEGQYF. The CDR3 nucleotides are TGTGCCAGCAGCTTCACTGAAGGGGAGGGCCAGTACTTC. The full variable domain, with the rest looked up from reference TRBV7-9 and TRBJ2-5, is DTGVSQNPRHKITKRGQNVTFRCDPISEHNRLYWYRQTLGQGPEFLTYFQNEAQLEKSRLLSDRFSAERPKGSFSTLEIQRTEQGDSAMYLCASSFTEGEGQYFGPGTRLLVL.